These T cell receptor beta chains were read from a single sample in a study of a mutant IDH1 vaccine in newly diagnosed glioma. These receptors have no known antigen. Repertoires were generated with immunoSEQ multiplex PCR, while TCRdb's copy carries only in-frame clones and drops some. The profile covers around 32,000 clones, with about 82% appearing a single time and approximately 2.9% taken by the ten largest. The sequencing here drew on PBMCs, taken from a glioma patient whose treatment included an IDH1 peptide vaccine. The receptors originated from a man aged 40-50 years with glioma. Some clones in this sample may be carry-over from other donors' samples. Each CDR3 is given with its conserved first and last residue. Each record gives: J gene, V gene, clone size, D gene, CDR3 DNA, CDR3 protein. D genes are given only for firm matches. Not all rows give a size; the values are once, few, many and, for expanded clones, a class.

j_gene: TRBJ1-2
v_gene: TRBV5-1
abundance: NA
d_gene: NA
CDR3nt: TGCGCCAGCAGCACAGACTGGGGCTATGGCTACACCTTC
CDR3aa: CASSTDWGYGYTF

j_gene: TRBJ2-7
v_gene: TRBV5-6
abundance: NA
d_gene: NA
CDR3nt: TGTGCCAGCGGGACGGAGGGCTCCTACGAGCAGTACTTC
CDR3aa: CASGTEGSYEQYF

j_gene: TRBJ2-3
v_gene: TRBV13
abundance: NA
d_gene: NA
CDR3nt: TGTGCCAGCAGCTTAAAGTCTGTAGATACGCAGTATTTT
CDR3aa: CASSLKSVDTQYF

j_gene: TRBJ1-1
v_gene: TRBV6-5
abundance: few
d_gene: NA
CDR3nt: TGTGCCAGCATCTTACGGGCAGGGACGAGCACTGAAGCTTTCTTT
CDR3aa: CASILRAGTSTEAFF

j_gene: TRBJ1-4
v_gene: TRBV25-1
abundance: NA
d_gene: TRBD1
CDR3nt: TGTGCCAGCAGTGGCGGACAGGGGGCAACAACTAATGAAAAACTGTTTTTT
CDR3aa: CASSGGQGATTNEKLFF

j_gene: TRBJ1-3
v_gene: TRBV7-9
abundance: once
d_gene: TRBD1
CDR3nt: TGTGCCAGCAGTCGGGACAGGGCTGGAAACACCATATATTTT
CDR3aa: CASSRDRAGNTIYF

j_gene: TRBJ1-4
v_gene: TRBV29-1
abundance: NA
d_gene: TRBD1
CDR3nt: TGCAGCGTTGAGTTGGGACAGGGGAGGGAAAAACTGTTTTTT
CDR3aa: CSVELGQGREKLFF

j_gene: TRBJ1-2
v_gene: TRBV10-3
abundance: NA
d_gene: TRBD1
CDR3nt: TGTGCCATCACCCCAGACAGGGATGGCTACACCTTC
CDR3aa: CAITPDRDGYTF

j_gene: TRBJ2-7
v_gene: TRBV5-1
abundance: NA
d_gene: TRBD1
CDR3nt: TGCGCCAGCAGCTCAAACACAGGGGGCCCCTACGAGCAGTACTTC
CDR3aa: CASSSNTGGPYEQYF

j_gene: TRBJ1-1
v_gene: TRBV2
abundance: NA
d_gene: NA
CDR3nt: TGTGCCAGCGTGAAGGAGGTTGGAGCTTTCTTT
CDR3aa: CASVKEVGAFF

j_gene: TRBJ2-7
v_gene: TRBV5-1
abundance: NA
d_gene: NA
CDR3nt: TGCGCCAGCAGCGAACGGGCTCTGGGGCAGGGACGCAACGAGCAGTACTTC
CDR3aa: CASSERALGQGRNEQYF

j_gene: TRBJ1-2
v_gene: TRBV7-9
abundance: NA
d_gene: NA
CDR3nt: TGTGCCAGCAGCCACTTTAACTATGGCTACACCTTC
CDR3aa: CASSHFNYGYTF

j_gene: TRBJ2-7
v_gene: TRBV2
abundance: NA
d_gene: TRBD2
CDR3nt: TGTGCCAGCAGTGAATGGGGAGGGGTCCTCTCCTACGAGCAGTACTTC
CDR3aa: CASSEWGGVLSYEQYF

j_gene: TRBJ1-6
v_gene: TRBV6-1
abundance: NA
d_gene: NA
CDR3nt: TGTGCCAGCAGTGACCTTAGGGTCTCCTATAATTCACCCCTCCACTTT
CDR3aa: CASSDLRVSYNSPLHF

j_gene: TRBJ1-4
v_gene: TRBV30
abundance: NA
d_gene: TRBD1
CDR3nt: TGTGCCTGGAGTGTCCCACGGACAGGGTGGGGAGAAAAACTGTTTTTT
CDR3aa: CAWSVPRTGWGEKLFF

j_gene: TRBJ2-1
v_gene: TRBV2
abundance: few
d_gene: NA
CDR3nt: TGTGCCAGCAGTGAATTGGGGGCCGGATACAATGAGCAGTTCTTC
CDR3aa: CASSELGAGYNEQFF

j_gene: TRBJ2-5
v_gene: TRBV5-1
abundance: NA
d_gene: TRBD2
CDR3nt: TGCGCCAGCAGCACTCTAGCGGGGGTAGGGGAGACCCAGTACTTC
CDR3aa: CASSTLAGVGETQYF

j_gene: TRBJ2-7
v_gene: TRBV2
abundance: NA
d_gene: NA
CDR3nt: TGTGCCACGGACGTCTCCTACGAGCAGTACTTC
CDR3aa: CATDVSYEQYF

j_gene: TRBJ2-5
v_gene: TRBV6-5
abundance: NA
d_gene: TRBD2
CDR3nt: TGTGCCAGCAGTTACGCGCTAGCGGGTCGGGAGACCCAGTACTTC
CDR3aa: CASSYALAGRETQYF

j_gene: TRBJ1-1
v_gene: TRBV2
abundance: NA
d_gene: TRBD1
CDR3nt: TGTGCCAGCAGAGGACAGGGGAGGGACACTGAAGCTTTCTTT
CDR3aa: CASRGQGRDTEAFF

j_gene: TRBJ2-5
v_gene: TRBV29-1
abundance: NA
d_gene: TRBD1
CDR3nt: TGCAGCTCCTCAGAAGCGGACAGGATTCTTAGTGGGACCCAGTACTTC
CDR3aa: CSSSEADRILSGTQYF

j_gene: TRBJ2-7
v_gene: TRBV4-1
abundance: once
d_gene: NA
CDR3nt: TGCGCCAGCAGCCAAGGAGGGGGACTCTCCTACGAGCAGTACTTC
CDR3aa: CASSQGGGLSYEQYF

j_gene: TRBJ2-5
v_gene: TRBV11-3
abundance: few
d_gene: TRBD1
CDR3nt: TGTGCCAGCAGCTTAGGGGGACAGTCGCAAGAGACCCAGTACTTC
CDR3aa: CASSLGGQSQETQYF

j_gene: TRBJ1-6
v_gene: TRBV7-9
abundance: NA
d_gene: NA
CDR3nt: TGTGCCAGCAGCTTAACAGGGTACGGAGGGAATTCACCCCTCCACTTT
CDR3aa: CASSLTGYGGNSPLHF

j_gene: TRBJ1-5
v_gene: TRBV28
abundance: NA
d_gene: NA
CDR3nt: TGTGCCAGCAGTAGGGGGGCCAATCAGCCCCAGCATTTT
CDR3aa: CASSRGANQPQHF

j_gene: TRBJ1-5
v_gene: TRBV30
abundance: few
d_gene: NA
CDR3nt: TGTGCCTGGAGTGGGGGATATAGCAATCAGCCCCAGCATTTT
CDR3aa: CAWSGGYSNQPQHF

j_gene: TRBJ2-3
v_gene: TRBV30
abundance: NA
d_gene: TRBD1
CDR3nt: TGTGCCTGGGGTCGAGGGGGCGCAGATACGCAGTATTTT
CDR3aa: CAWGRGGADTQYF

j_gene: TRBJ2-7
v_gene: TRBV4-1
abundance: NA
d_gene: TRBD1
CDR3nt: TGCGCCAGCAGCCAGCCAGACAGGGGCAACGAGCAGTACTTC
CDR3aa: CASSQPDRGNEQYF